Given below is one T cell receptor beta chain in context. The source of the sample is a study of blood T cell repertoires in COVID-19. Overall study: The samples span acute and convalescent COVID-19 from the United States, Italy and Spain. T cells, B-cell-depleted T cells, or PBMCs provided the cDNA or gDNA that served as material.

Data came from immunoSEQ multiplex PCR; TCRdb stores just in-frame clones and leaves some out. The table lists some 250,000 clones, 70% to 90% of them singletons. Trimming stripped 7 bases from V and 0 bases from J, with 7 bases between. Germline loops: CDR1 LNHDA, CDR2 SQIVND (reference sequence). The CDR3 is 13 residues long. This sequence joins TRBV19 and TRBJ2-1, with a tentative D call TRBD2 (5 bases). The clonotype was recovered from a woman in her twenties or thirties with acute or convalescent COVID-19. The specimen was peripheral blood. The CDR3 spells CASTGFSYNEQFF. The DNA of the CDR3 is TGTGCCAGTACGGGGTTCTCCTACAATGAGCAGTTCTTC.